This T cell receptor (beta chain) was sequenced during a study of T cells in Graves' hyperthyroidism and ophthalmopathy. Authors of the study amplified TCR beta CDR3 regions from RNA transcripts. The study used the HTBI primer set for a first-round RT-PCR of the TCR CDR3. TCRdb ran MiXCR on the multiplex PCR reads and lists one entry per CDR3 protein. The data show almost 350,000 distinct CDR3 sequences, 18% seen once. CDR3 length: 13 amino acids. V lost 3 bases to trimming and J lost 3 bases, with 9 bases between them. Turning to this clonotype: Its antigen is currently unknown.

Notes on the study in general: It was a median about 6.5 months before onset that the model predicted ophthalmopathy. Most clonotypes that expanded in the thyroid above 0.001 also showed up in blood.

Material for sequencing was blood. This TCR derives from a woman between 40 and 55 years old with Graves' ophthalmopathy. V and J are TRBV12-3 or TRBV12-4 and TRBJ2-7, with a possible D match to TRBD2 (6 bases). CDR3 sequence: CASSLGEVYEQYF. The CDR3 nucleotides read TGTGCCAGCAGTTTGGGGGAGGTCTACGAGCAGTACTTC.